Presented here are 14 T cell receptor beta chains from one specimen sequenced in a study of lymphopenia after photon versus proton radiotherapy. Assay: immunoSEQ multiplex PCR; the TCRdb copy retains only in-frame clones and omits some. The repertoire consists of some 76,000 clones, with approximately 90% occurring once and the leading ten covering 2% to 2.5%. Source: peripheral blood, taken from a patient treated with photon-based radiotherapy. Receptors were obtained from a woman aged 40 to 49 with cholangiocarcinoma.

This clone was counted a single time. The chain carries TRBV30 and TRBJ2-7, with 9 bases that match TRBD1. Per germline, CDR1 GTSNPN and CDR2 SVGIG (reference sequence). V trimming: 2 bases; J trimming: 5 bases; junction bases outside the gene matches: 7. This CDR3 is built from 14 residues. In DNA form, the CDR3 reads TGTGCCTGGAGTCCGGGACAGGGAAGGGACGAGCAGTACTTC. Translation: CAWSPGQGRDEQYF.

The chain links TRBV28 to TRBJ2-7; 12 bases agree with TRBD2. CDR1 is MDHEN and CDR2 is SYDVKM in the germline V gene. Trimming at V came to 7 bases and at J to 4 bases, leaving 14 bases not matched to a gene. The CDR3 is 17 residues long. The CDR3 bases are TGTGCCAGCACCCCACGGCTAGCGGGAGGGTTGAAGTACGAGCAGTACTTC. Its protein is CASTPRLAGGLKYEQYF.

The rearrangement joins TRBV28 to TRBJ1-5; D is unclear. V was pared by 7 bases and J by 6 bases, with 10 bases between. The V gene's germline CDR1 is MDHEN and CDR2 SYDVKM. The CDR3 runs to 12 residues. Here the CDR3 DNA reads TGTGCCAGCACCCTGATGGGTCAGCCCCAGCATTTT. Translation gives CASTLMGQPQHF.

The CDR3 DNA sequence: TGTGCCAGCAGCCTGGAAATAAGCAATCAGCCCCAGCATTTT. Translating gives CASSLEISNQPQHF. The rearrangement uses TRBV5-8 and TRBJ1-5; D remains unclear. Germline V gene data show CDR1 as SGHTS and CDR2 as YDEGEE. V was pared by 4 bases and J by 1 base, with 9 bases between. The CDR3 covers 14 residues.

The chain has TRBV7-9 and TRBJ2-3; 11 positions match TRBD2. The germline gives CDR1 SEHNR, CDR2 FQNEAQ (reference sequence). CDR3 length: 19 residues. J was trimmed by 2 bases and V by 5 bases; bases with no gene match: 15. The CDR3 DNA reads as TGTGCCAGCAGCCCCCGGACCGGGACTAGCGGCACCCCCACAGATACGCAGTATTTT. The encoded protein is CASSPRTGTSGTPTDTQYF.

This chain links TRBV7-3 with TRBJ2-1, with 8 bases aligning to TRBD1. There are 14 residues in the CDR3. Germline CDR1 SGHTA, CDR2 FQGTGA. The junction had 5 bases not matched to a gene; V was cut back by 6 bases and J by 4 bases. The CDR3 DNA is TGTGCCAGCAGTACCGGGACAGGTTACAATGAGCAGTTCTTC. This gives the protein CASSTGTGYNEQFF.

This chain uses TRBV9 with TRBJ1-4, with TRBD1 identical over 11 bases. V lost 4 bases, J lost 6 bases, and 11 bases stayed unmatched. Looked up from germline, CDR1 is SGDLS and CDR2 is YYNGEE. The CDR3 extends over 17 amino acids. The CDR3: CASSPGQGAKEDEKLFF. In nucleotides, the CDR3 is TGTGCCAGCAGCCCAGGACAGGGGGCGAAGGAAGATGAAAAACTGTTTTTT.

The chain links TRBV25-1 to TRBJ1-2; D call uncertain. Looked up from germline, CDR1 is MGHDK and CDR2 is SYGVNS. V dropped 4 bases and J dropped 7 bases, with 7 bases sitting between them. The CDR3 contains 11 residues. CDR3 residues: CASSGSSGYTF. The CDR3 DNA reads as TGTGCCAGCAGTGGAAGTAGTGGCTACACCTTC.

This chain joins TRBV28 and TRBJ2-1; no clear D gene. The length of the CDR3 is 15 residues. Per the germline V gene, CDR1 is MDHEN and CDR2 is SYDVKM. Deletions cut 5 bases from V and 7 bases from J, with 18 bases between. Here the CDR3 reads CASSPLGPFGNEQFF. CDR3 nucleotides: TGTGCCAGCAGTCCCTTAGGCCCCTTCGGGAATGAGCAGTTCTTC.

CDR3 amino acids: CSAQVTNEKLFF. CDR3 bases: TGCAGCGCACAGGTTACTAATGAAAAACTGTTTTTT. V usage is TRBV29-1 and J usage is TRBJ1-4; D possibly corresponds to TRBD1 (5 bases). Germline V gene lookup returns CDR1 SQVTM and CDR2 ANQGSEA. The CDR3 extends over 12 amino acids. V shed 7 bases and J shed 2 bases, with 8 bases lying between them.

This clone was observed once. The J gene is TRBJ1-1, the V gene TRBV4-2; 7 bases are a match to TRBD1. Per the germline V gene, CDR1 is LGHNA and CDR2 is YNFKEQ. The J segment lost 4 bases and the V segment lost 5 bases, leaving 10 bases of the junction unmatched. The CDR3 is 15 amino acids. As DNA, the CDR3 is TGTGCCAGCAGCTCTCGACAGGGAGGTAGCACTGAAGCTTTCTTT. It translates to CASSSRQGGSTEAFF.

The chain couples TRBV6-6 to TRBJ1-5; 12 bases fit TRBD1. This CDR3 is built from 16 residues. Per the germline V gene, CDR1 is MNHNY and CDR2 is SVGAGI (reference sequence). V lost 5 bases to trimming and J lost 3 bases; unmatched junction nucleotides: 5. CDR3 loop: CASSRGQGAYNQPQHF. CDR3 DNA: TGTGCCAGCAGTAGGGGACAGGGGGCTTACAATCAGCCCCAGCATTTT.

The rearrangement uses TRBV6-5 and TRBJ1-2; 9 nucleotides line up with TRBD1. The CDR3 has 13 residues. With 8 bases clipped from V and 4 bases from J, the junction kept 5 bases outside the gene matches. Germline lookup yields CDR1 MNHEY and CDR2 SVGAGI. This CDR3 is CASRNRGPYGYTF. The CDR3 DNA follows: TGTGCCAGCCGAAACAGGGGGCCCTATGGCTACACCTTC.

J is TRBJ2-7 and V is TRBV19, with 10 bases identical to TRBD1. The CDR3 is made up of 19 amino acids. The V gene end was trimmed by 4 bases and the J gene end by 6 bases; junction bases not matched to a gene: 21. Germline V gene data show CDR1 as LNHDA and CDR2 as SQIVND (reference sequence). CDR3 protein: CASSKSGTGVPMTIGEQYF. The CDR3 DNA is TGTGCCAGTAGTAAATCCGGGACAGGGGTGCCGATGACCATTGGCGAGCAGTACTTC.